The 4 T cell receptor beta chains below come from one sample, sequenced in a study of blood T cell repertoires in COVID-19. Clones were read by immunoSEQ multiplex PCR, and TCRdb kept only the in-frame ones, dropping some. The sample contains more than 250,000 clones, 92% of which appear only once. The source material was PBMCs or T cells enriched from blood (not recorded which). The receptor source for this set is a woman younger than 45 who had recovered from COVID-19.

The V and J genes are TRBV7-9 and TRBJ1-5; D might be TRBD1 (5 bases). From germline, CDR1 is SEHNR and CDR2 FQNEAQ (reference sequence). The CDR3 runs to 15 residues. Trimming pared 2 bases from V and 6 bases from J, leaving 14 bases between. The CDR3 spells CASSLISGKCQPQHF. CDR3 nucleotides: TGTGCCAGCAGCTTAATATCAGGGAAATGTCAGCCCCAGCATTTT.

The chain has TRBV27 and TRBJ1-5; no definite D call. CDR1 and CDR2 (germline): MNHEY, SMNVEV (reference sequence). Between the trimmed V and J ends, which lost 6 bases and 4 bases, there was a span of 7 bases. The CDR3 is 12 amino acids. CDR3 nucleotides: TGTGCCAGCAGGAGTGAGAATCAGCCCCAGCATTTT. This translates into CASRSENQPQHF.

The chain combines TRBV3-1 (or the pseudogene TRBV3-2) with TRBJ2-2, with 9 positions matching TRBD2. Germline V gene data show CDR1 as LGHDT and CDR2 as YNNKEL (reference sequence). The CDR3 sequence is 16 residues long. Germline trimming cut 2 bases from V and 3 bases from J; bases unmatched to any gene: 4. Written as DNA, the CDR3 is TGTGCCAGCAGCCAACCCCGACTAGCGGACACCGGGGAGCTGTTTTTT. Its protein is CASSQPRLADTGELFF.

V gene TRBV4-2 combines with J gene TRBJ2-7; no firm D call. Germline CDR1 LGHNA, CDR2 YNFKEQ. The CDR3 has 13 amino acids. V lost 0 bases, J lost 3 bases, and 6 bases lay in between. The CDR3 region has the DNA TGTGCCAGCAGCCAAGACTATCTCTACGAGCAGTACTTC. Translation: CASSQDYLYEQYF.